This TCR beta chain was retrieved from a study of cytomegalovirus exposure and HLA in healthy donors. Method: immunoSEQ multiplex PCR; TCRdb's copy keeps in-frame clones and lacks some. The sample has just under 75,000 clones; around 94% are singletons. The germline V gene encodes CDR1 SGDLS and CDR2 YYNGEE. With V trimmed by 0 bases and J by 7 bases, 10 bases remained unmatched. This CDR3 region has 16 residues. Study-level points and caveats: The investigators catalogued 150 or so TCR beta chains as cytomegalovirus-associated.

In regard to this clone: The antigen is undetermined.

The sequence came from a woman between 18 and 29 years old in good health and CMV-seropositive. Sequencing was carried out using PBMCs. This chain joins TRBV9 and TRBJ2-3; TRBD2 matches 8 bases. CDR3 sequence: CASSVEGSGVVYTQYF. The CDR3 nucleotides are TGTGCCAGCAGCGTAGAAGGTAGCGGGGTGGTGTATACGCAGTATTTT.